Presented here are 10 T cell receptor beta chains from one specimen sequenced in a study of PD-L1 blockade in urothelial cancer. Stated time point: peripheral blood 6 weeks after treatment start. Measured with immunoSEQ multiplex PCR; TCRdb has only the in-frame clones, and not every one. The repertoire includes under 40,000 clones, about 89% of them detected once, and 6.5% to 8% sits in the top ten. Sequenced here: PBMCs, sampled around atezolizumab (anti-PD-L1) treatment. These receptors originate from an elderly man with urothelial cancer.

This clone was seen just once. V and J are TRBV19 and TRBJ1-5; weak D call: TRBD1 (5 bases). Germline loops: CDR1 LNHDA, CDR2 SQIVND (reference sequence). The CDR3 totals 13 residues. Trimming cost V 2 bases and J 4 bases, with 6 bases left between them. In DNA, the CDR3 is TGTGCCAGTAGTATAAGGGGAAATCAGCCCCAGCATTTT. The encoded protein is CASSIRGNQPQHF.

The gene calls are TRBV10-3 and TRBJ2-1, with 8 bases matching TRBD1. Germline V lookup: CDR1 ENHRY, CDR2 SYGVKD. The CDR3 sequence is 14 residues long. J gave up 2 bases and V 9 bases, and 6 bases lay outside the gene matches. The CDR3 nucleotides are TGTGCCATTCTAGGACAGGGACCCTACAATGAGCAGTTCTTC. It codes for CAILGQGPYNEQFF.

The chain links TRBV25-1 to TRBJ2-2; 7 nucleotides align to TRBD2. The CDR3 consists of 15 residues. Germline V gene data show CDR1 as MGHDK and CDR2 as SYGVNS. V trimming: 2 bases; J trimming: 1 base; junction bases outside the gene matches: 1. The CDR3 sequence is CASSEPSGNTGELFF. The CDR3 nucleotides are TGTGCCAGCAGTGAACCTAGCGGGAACACCGGGGAGCTGTTTTTT.

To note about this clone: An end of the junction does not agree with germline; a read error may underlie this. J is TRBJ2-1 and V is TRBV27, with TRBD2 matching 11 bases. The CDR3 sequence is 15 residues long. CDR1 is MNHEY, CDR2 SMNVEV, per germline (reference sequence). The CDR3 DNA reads TGTGCCAGCAGTATATCTAGCGGGAGGTCGTATGAGCAGTTCTTC. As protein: CASSISSGRSYEQFF.

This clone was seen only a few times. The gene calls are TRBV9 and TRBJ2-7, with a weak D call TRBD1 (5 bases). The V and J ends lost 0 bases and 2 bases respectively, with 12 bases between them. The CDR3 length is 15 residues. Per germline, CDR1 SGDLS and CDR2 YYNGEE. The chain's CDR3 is CASSVGAQGAYEQYF. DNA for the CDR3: TGTGCCAGCAGCGTAGGGGCTCAGGGTGCCTACGAGCAGTACTTC.

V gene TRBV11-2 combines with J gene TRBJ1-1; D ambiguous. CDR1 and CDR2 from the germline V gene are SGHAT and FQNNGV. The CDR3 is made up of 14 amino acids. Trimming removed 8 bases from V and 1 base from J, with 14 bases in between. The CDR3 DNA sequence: TGTGCCAGCCGCGCTAGGGAGCGGAACACTGAAGCTTTCTTT. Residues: CASRARERNTEAFF.

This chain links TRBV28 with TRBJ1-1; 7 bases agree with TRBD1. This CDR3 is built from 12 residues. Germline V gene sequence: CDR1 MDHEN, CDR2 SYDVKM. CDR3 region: CALQGLNTEAFF. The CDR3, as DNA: TGTGCATTACAGGGGCTGAACACTGAAGCTTTCTTT.

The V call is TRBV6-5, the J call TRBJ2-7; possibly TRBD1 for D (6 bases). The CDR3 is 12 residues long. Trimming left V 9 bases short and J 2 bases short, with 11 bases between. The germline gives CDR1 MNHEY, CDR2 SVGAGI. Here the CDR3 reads CASSGAAYEQYF. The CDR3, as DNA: TGTGCCAGTTCAGGGGCCGCCTACGAGCAGTACTTC.

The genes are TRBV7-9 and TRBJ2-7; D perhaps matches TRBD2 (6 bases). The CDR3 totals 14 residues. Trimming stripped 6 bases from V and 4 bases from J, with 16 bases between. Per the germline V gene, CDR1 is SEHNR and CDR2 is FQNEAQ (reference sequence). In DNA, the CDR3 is TGTGCCAGCAGGAGGGGCGGGGCCGAATACGAGCAGTACTTC. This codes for CASRRGGAEYEQYF.

The chain's CDR3 is CASRPGQGRTEAFF. The CDR3 DNA reads as TGTGCCAGCAGGCCCGGACAGGGGAGGACTGAAGCTTTCTTT. The chain combines TRBV6-5 with TRBJ1-1, with TRBD1 identical over 9 bases. CDR3 length: 14 residues. Germline CDR1 MNHEY, CDR2 SVGAGI. V gave up 6 bases and J gave up 5 bases; unmatched junction bases: 7.